The clone carrying this T cell receptor (beta chain) was observed a handful of times. Antigen specificity is unknown. Germline V lookup: CDR1 SNHLY, CDR2 FYNNEI. The CDR3 consists of 15 residues. The V and J ends lost 7 bases and 6 bases, in that order; junction bases with no gene match: 7. This specimen comes from a study of OX40 agonist ivuxolimab in advanced cancers. Produced via immunoSEQ multiplex PCR; TCRdb's table is partial and in-frame only. Of approximately 90,000 clones listed, about 88% are singletons. General study results and limits: CD4+ and CD8+ T cells in blood underwent clonal expansion by week 6 at 0.1 to 3.0 mg/kg. Expanded clones were, on average, more numerous in CD8+ T cells than in CD4+.

Systemic immunosuppression or a history of autoimmune disease excluded patients. Blood got drawn at baseline, again on cycle 4 day 1, and then on cycle 7 day 1. The sample consisted of CD4+ or CD8+ T cells sorted from blood, taken in a trial of the OX40 agonist ivuxolimab. The J gene is TRBJ2-1, the V gene TRBV2; 12 bases align to TRBD2. The receptor's source is an adult with an advanced solid tumor such as melanoma, head and neck, liver or kidney cancer. CDR3 in amino acids: CASKASGGAANEQFF. The CDR3 DNA follows: TGTGCCAGCAAGGCTAGCGGGGGGGCCGCCAATGAGCAGTTCTTC. Drawing the rest from reference TRBV2 and TRBJ2-1, the complete variable domain is EPEVTQTPSHQVTQMGQEVILRCVPISNHLYFYWYRQILGQKVEFLVSFYNNEISEKSEIFDDQFSVERPDGSNFTLKIRSTKLEDSAMYFCASKASGGAANEQFFGPGTRLTVL.